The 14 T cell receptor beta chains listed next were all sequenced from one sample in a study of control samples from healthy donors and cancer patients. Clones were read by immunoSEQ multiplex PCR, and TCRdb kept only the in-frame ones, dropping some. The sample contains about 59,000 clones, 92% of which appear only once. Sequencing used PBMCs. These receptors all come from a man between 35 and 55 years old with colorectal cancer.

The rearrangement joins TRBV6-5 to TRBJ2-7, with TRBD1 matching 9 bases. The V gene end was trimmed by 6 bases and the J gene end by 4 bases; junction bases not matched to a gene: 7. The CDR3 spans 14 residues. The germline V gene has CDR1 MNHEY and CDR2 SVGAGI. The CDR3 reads CASRTGGVEYEQYF. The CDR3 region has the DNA TGTGCCAGCAGAACAGGGGGCGTAGAATACGAGCAGTACTTC.

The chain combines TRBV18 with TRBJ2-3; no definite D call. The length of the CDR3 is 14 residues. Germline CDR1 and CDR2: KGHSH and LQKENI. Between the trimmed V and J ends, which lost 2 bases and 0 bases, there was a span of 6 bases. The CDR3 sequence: CASSPFPSTDTQYF. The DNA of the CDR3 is TGTGCCAGCTCACCATTTCCGAGCACAGATACGCAGTATTTT.

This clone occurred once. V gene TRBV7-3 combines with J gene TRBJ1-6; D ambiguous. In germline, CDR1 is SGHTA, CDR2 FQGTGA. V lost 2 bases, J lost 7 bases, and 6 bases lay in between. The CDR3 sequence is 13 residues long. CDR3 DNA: TGTGCCAGCAGCTTATTGCAAAATTCACCCCTCCACTTT. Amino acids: CASSLLQNSPLHF.

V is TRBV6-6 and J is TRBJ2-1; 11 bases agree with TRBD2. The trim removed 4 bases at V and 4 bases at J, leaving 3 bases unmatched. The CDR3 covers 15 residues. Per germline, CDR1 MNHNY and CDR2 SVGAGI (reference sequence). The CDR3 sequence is CASSFLAGGYNEQFF. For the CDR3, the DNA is TGTGCCAGCAGTTTCTTAGCGGGGGGGTACAATGAGCAGTTCTTC.

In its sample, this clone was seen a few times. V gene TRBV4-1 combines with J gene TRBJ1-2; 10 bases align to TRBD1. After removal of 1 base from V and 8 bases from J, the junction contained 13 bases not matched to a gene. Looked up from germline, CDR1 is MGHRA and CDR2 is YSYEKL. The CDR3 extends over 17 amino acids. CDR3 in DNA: TGCGCCAGCAGCCAAGCCTTGACAGGGGGCGCGGCGGTGGGCTACACCTTC. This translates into CASSQALTGGAAVGYTF.

In DNA form, the CDR3 reads TGTGCCAGCAGTAACCTCGGGGCGAACACTGAAGCTTTCTTT. Amino acid sequence: CASSNLGANTEAFF. The gene calls are TRBV2 and TRBJ1-1; maybe TRBD1 (5 bases). Trimming shortened V by 5 bases and J by 1 base, and 11 bases separated the two germline ends. Looked up from germline, CDR1 is SNHLY and CDR2 is FYNNEI. CDR3 length equals 14 residues.

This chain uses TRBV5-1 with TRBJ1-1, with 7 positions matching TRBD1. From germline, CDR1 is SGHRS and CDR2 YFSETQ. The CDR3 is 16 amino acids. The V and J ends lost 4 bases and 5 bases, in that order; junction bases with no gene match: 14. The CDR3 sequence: CASSPGQAMKNTEAFF. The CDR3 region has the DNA TGCGCCAGCAGCCCCGGACAGGCGATGAAGAATACTGAAGCTTTCTTT.

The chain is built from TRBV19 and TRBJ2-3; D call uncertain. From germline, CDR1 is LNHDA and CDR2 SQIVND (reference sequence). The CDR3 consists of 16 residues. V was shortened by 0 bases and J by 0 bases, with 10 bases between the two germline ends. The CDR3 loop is CASSIEGKGSTDTQYF. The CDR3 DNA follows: TGTGCCAGTAGTATAGAGGGTAAGGGTAGCACAGATACGCAGTATTTT.

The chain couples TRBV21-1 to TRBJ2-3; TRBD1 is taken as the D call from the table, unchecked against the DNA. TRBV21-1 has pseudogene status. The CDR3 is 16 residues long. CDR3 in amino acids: CASSKRQGPSTDTQYF. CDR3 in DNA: TGTGCCAGCAGCAAACGACAGGGCCCTAGCACAGATACGCAGTATTTT.

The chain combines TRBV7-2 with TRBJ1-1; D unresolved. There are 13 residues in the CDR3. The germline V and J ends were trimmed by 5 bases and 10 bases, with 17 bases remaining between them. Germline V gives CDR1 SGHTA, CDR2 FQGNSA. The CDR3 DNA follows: TGTGCCAGCAGCCCCACTTCAGGACTGGGAGCTTTCTTT. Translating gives CASSPTSGLGAFF.

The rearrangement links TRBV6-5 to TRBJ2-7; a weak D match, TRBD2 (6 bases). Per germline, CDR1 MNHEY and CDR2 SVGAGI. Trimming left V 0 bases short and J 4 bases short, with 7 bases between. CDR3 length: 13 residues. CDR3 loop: CASSYSRGYEQYF. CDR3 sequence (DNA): TGTGCCAGCAGTTACTCGCGGGGATACGAGCAGTACTTC.

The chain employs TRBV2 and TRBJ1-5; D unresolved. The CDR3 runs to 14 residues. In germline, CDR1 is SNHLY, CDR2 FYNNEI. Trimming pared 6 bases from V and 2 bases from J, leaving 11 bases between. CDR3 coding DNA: TGTGCCAGCAGCCGTGACACAGGCAATCAGCCCCAGCATTTT. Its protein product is CASSRDTGNQPQHF.

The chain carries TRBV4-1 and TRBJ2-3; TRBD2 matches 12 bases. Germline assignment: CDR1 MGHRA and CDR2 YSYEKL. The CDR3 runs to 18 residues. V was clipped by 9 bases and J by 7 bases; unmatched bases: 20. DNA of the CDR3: TGCGCCAGAGATCTCCTGACTAGCGGGGGACCTGAATCAAATACGCAGTATTTT. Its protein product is CARDLLTSGGPESNTQYF.

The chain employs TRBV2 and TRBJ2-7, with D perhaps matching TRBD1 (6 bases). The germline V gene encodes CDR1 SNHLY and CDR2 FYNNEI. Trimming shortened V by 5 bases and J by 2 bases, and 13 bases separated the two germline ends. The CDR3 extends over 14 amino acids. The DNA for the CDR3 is TGTGCCAGCAGTCGTATCGCAGGGGCCTACGAGCAGTACTTC. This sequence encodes CASSRIAGAYEQYF.